This is a list of T cell receptor beta chains from one sample in a study of blood T cell repertoires in COVID-19. Method: immunoSEQ multiplex PCR; TCRdb's copy keeps in-frame clones and lacks some. The top ten hold less than 3% of the sample, which has around 260,000 clones, 70% to 90% seen once. The specimen was peripheral blood. The source of these receptors is a woman aged 30 to 39 with active or convalescent COVID-19. The CDR3 runs from the conserved cysteine through the conserved F or W. D genes are given only for firm matches. Where a row states a size, it is once, few, many or the class of an expanded clone; other rows omit it.

d_gene,abundance,j_gene,v_gene,CDR3nt,CDR3aa
NA,NA,TRBJ2-3,TRBV25-1,TGTGCCAGCAGTGACGGTTCCACAGATACGCAGTATTTT,CASSDGSTDTQYF
NA,NA,TRBJ1-6,TRBV30,TGTGCCGCCCAGGCGTCACGGAATTCACCCCTCCACTTT,CAAQASRNSPLHF
NA,few,TRBJ1-1,TRBV16,TGTGCCAGCAGCCAATTAAACGGCTGGGGGGGTCACACTGAAGCTTTCTTT,CASSQLNGWGGHTEAFF
NA,NA,TRBJ1-4,TRBV5-4,TGTGCCAGCAGCTTCCGCCAACTTACCGGGTCAAATGAAAAACTGTTTTTT,CASSFRQLTGSNEKLFF
TRBD1,NA,TRBJ1-2,TRBV25-1,TGTGCCAGCAGTGTCGGGGACAGCTCTGGAAACTATGGCTACACCTTC,CASSVGDSSGNYGYTF
NA,NA,TRBJ2-3,TRBV6-4,TGTGCCAGCAGTGACTCAAGGGGGAATACGCAGTATTTT,CASSDSRGNTQYF
NA,once,TRBJ1-5,TRBV21-1,TGTGCCAGCAGCCAACGTTCCGGGGGGCATAGTTTCAGGAGCAATCAGCCCCAGCATTTT,CASSQRSGGHSFRSNQPQHF
NA,NA,TRBJ1-2,TRBV6-5,TGTGCCAGCAGTTACTCGGAGAGGGGGGGTGGTGGCTACACCTTC,CASSYSERGGGGYTF
NA,NA,TRBJ2-2,TRBV4-3,TGCGCCAGCAGCCAAGTACACTATACGAACACCGGGGAGCTGTTTTTT,CASSQVHYTNTGELFF
TRBD1,NA,TRBJ1-5,TRBV6-6,TGTGCCACTTGGACAGGGGTTGATCAGCCCCAGCATTTT,CATWTGVDQPQHF
NA,NA,TRBJ1-1,TRBV14,TGTGCCAGCAGCCAAGATATCTCCTTGACATTTGCTGAAGCTTTCTTT,CASSQDISLTFAEAFF
TRBD1,NA,TRBJ1-5,TRBV6-1,TGTGCCAGCAGTGTTGACAGGGGGAAGGGGAGTGGTCAGCCCCAGCATTTT,CASSVDRGKGSGQPQHF
NA,NA,TRBJ1-6,TRBV19,TGTGCCAGTAGTTCACGCAGGGGCTCCTATAATTCACCCCTCCACTTT,CASSSRRGSYNSPLHF
NA,NA,TRBJ1-6,TRBV30,TGTGCCTGGAAGTCCCGAGGCAATTCACCCCTCCACTTT,CAWKSRGNSPLHF
NA,NA,TRBJ1-1,TRBV7-9,TGTGCCAGCAGCTTCCCCAGGAACACTGAAGCTTTCTTT,CASSFPRNTEAFF
TRBD1,NA,TRBJ2-7,TRBV7-9,TGTGCCAGCAGGGGCACCGGGACAGGGTTAGAGCAGTACTTC,CASRGTGTGLEQYF
NA,NA,TRBJ1-3,TRBV3-1/TRBV3-2,TGTGCCAGCAGCCAAGATCTGGGGAGCTCTGGAAACACCATATATTTT,CASSQDLGSSGNTIYF
TRBD2,NA,TRBJ2-3,TRBV4-2,TGTGCCAGCAGCCCCGATTGGCGGGGGAGGGTGGATACGCAGTATTTT,CASSPDWRGRVDTQYF
TRBD2,NA,TRBJ2-5,TRBV5-1,TGCGCCAGCAGCTTCAGACTAGCGGGGGGGCAAGAGACCCAGTACTTC,CASSFRLAGGQETQYF
NA,NA,TRBJ1-5,TRBV9,TGTGCCAGCAGCTCTGGACAAACCAATCAGCCCCAGCATTTT,CASSSGQTNQPQHF
TRBD2,NA,TRBJ2-2,TRBV9,TGTGCCAGCAGCGTAGTGGCTAGCGGGGGGCTCGGGGAGCTGTTTTTT,CASSVVASGGLGELFF
NA,NA,TRBJ1-3,TRBV29-1,TGCAGCGTTACCGGGGGAAGATCCGGAAACACCATATATTTT,CSVTGGRSGNTIYF